Below, 14 T cell receptor beta chains from the same sample are listed, as sequenced in a study of cytomegalovirus exposure and HLA in healthy donors. The PCR had 60 Vbeta and 13 Jbeta primers. The method was immunoSEQ multiplex PCR; TCRdb's version includes in-frame clones alone and lacks a portion of them. This sample has 70,000 to 95,000 clones; about 84% occur once, and the top ten carry around 2%. The sequencing sample was made of PBMCs. Receptor source: a man between 18 and 35 years old in good health and CMV-seronegative.

V is TRBV28 and J is TRBJ1-2, with D perhaps matching TRBD1 (5 bases). The V end was cut by 3 bases, the J end by 5 bases, with 19 bases between. Germline-derived CDR1 and CDR2 are MDHEN and SYDVKM. This CDR3 comprises 16 residues. CDR3 amino acids: CASSLVVGTGEYGYTF. The CDR3 bases are TGTGCCAGCAGTTTGGTCGTGGGTACAGGAGAGTATGGCTACACCTTC.

This sequence joins TRBV27 and TRBJ2-7, with a possible D match to TRBD1 (7 bases). This CDR3 is built from 16 residues. Trimming removed 6 bases at V and 3 bases at J, with 21 bases between. Germline V CDR1 and CDR2: MNHEY, SMNVEV (reference sequence). This CDR3 reads CASSKTGVGTFYEQYF. Written as DNA, the CDR3 is TGTGCCAGCAGCAAAACAGGGGTCGGGACTTTCTACGAGCAGTACTTC.

This clone has a handful of counts. CDR3 in amino acids: CASSFEGAAAQHF. The CDR3 DNA sequence: TGTGCCAGCAGCTTCGAAGGAGCGGCGGCCCAGCATTTT. The chain uses TRBV7-9 and TRBJ1-5; D gene unclear. CDR1 SEHNR and CDR2 FQNEAQ come from the germline V gene (reference sequence). Trimming removed 3 bases from V and 11 bases from J, with 14 bases in between. This CDR3 contains 13 residues.

The V gene is TRBV28, the J gene TRBJ1-6; the D is unclear. V dropped 6 bases and J dropped 7 bases, with 7 bases sitting between them. Germline V CDR1 and CDR2: MDHEN, SYDVKM. This CDR3 spans 12 amino acids. As DNA, the CDR3 is TGTGCCAGCAGGGTCCTAAATTCACCCCTCCACTTT. It encodes CASRVLNSPLHF.

This clone was seen a single time. The gene calls are TRBV9 and TRBJ2-5; 9 nucleotides align to TRBD2. The DNA matches TRBJ2-7 better at its end, which makes the J call doubtful. From germline, CDR1 is SGDLS and CDR2 YYNGEE. This CDR3 contains 15 residues. CDR3 region: CASSLSGGFSYEQYF. DNA for the CDR3: TGTGCCAGCAGCCTGAGCGGGGGGTTCTCCTACGAGCAGTACTTC.

This clone has only a few counts. The chain uses TRBV6-1 and TRBJ1-5, with D perhaps TRBD1 (5 bases). V was trimmed by 4 bases and J by 0 bases, leaving 7 bases between them. Germline loops: CDR1 MNHNS, CDR2 SASEGT. This CDR3 is built from 14 residues. The CDR3 region has the DNA TGTGCCAGCAGTGGGGGCTATAGCAATCAGCCCCAGCATTTT. This gives the protein CASSGGYSNQPQHF.

The CDR3 DNA follows: TGTGCCAGCAGACGGGGGACAGGGGATGAAAAACTGTTTTTT. Its translation: CASRRGTGDEKLFF. J is TRBJ1-4 and V is TRBV2; 10 nucleotides line up with TRBD1. CDR1 is SNHLY and CDR2 is FYNNEI in the germline V gene. The CDR3 has 14 amino acids. Trimming cost V 6 bases and J 6 bases; bases outside gene matches: 4.

As concerns this clone: One junction end disagrees with the germline gene, perhaps due to a read error. This chain joins TRBV7-9 and TRBJ2-7, with D unresolved. Germline CDR1 reads SEHNR; CDR2 reads FQNEAQ (reference sequence). This CDR3 spans 13 amino acids. The CDR3, as DNA: TGTTCCAGCAGCTCACCTCGCGGCTACGAGCAGTACTTC. Protein sequence: CSSSSPRGYEQYF.

The gene calls are TRBV7-9 and TRBJ1-1; D ambiguous. With 6 bases removed from V and 4 bases from J, the gap between germline ends came to 6 bases. There are 11 residues in the CDR3. CDR1 and CDR2 (germline): SEHNR, FQNEAQ (reference sequence). CDR3 region: CASSRPTEAFF. CDR3 sequence (DNA): TGTGCCAGCAGTCGTCCCACTGAAGCTTTCTTT.

The chain joins TRBV30 to TRBJ1-2, with D perhaps matching TRBD1 (6 bases). Trimming took 3 bases from V and 7 from J, leaving 15 bases between them. The CDR3 contains 13 residues. Germline CDR1 GTSNPN, CDR2 SVGIG (reference sequence). The CDR3 loop is CAWRRGGVSGYTF. The CDR3 bases are TGTGCCTGGAGGAGGGGGGGAGTGAGTGGCTACACCTTC. The complete variable domain, with remaining parts taken from reference TRBV30 and TRBJ1-2, reads SQTIHQWPATLVQPVGSPLSLECTVEGTSNPNLYWYRQAAGRGLQLLFYSVGIGQISSEVPQNLSASRPQDRQFILSSKKLLLSDSGFYLCAWRRGGVSGYTFGSGTRLTVV.

The chain employs TRBV11-2 and TRBJ2-2; D is perhaps TRBD1 (6 bases). V was cut by 0 bases and J by 2 bases, with 7 bases left in between. Germline V gene sequence: CDR1 SGHAT, CDR2 FQNNGV. The CDR3 contains 15 residues. For the CDR3, the DNA is TGTGCCAGCAGCTTAGAGGGACATAACACCGGGGAGCTGTTTTTT. Protein: CASSLEGHNTGELFF.

The chain combines TRBV5-6 with TRBJ1-1, with D possibly matching TRBD1 (6 bases). V was trimmed by 1 base and J by 4 bases, leaving 8 bases between them. Germline-derived CDR1 and CDR2 are SGHDT and YYEEEE. The CDR3 length is 13 residues. The CDR3 loop reads CASSLNRATEAFF. The DNA of the CDR3 is TGTGCCAGCAGCTTGAACAGGGCCACTGAAGCTTTCTTT.

The J gene is TRBJ1-4, the V gene TRBV5-4; the match to TRBD1 covers 10 bases. CDR3 length: 14 residues. J was trimmed by 8 bases and V by 4 bases; bases with no gene match: 5. In germline, CDR1 is SGHNT, CDR2 YYREEE (reference sequence). In nucleotides, the CDR3 is TGTGCCAGCAGCCTCGGGACAGGGGTCGAAAAACTGTTTTTT. Translating gives CASSLGTGVEKLFF.

This chain connects TRBV6-1 to TRBJ1-1, with a weak D call TRBD1 (6 bases). The V gene lost 4 bases and the J gene lost 0 bases, with 15 bases spanning the gap. This CDR3 contains 16 residues. Germline lookup yields CDR1 MNHNS and CDR2 SASEGT. The CDR3 reads CASSGGPGTVNTEAFF. Written as DNA, the CDR3 is TGTGCCAGCAGTGGGGGGCCTGGGACGGTGAACACTGAAGCTTTCTTT.